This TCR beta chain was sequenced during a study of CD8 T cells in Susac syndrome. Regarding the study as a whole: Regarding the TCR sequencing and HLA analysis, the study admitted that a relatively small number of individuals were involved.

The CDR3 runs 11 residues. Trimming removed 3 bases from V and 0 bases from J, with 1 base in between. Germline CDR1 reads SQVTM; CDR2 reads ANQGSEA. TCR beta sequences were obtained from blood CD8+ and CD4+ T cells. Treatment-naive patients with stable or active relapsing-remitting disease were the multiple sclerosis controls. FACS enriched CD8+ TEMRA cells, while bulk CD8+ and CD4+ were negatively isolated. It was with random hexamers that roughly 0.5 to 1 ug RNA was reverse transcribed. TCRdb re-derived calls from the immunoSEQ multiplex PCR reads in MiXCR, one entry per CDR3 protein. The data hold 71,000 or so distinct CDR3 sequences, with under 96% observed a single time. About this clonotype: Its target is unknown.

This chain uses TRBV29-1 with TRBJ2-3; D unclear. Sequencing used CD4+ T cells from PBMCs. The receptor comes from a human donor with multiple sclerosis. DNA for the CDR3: TGCAGCGTTGACAGCACAGATACGCAGTATTTT. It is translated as CSVDSTDTQYF.